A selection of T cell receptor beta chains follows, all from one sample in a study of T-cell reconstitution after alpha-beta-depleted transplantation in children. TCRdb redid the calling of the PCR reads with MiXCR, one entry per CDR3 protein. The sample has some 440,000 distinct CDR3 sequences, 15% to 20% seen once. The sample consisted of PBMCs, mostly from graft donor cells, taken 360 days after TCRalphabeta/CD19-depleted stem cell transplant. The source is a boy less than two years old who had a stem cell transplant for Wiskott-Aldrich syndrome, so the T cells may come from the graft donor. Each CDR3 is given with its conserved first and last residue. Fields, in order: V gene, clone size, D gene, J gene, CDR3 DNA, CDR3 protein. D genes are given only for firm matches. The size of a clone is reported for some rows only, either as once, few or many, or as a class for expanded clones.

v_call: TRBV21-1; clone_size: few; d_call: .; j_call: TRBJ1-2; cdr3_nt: TGTGCCAGCAGCAAGACAGGGGGATGGTATGGCTACACCTTC; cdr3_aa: CASSKTGGWYGYTF
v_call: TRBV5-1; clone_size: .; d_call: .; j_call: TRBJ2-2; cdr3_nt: TGCGCCAGCAGCTTGGGGTTTGGGGCCGGGGAGCTGTTTTTT; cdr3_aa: CASSLGFGAGELFF
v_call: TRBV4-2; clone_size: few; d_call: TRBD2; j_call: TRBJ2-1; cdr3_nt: TGTGCCAGCAGCCAAGATCTTACTAGCGGGGGGGAAGGCAATGAGCAGTTCTTC; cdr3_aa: CASSQDLTSGGEGNEQFF
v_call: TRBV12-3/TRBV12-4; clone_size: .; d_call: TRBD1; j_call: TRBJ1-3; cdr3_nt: TGTGCCAGCAGTTTGGGACAGGGGGAAAACACCATATATTTT; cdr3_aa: CASSLGQGENTIYF
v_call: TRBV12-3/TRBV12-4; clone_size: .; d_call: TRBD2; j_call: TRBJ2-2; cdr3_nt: TGTGCCAGCAGCCCACGAGCGGGAGAAGGTAGCGGGGAGCTGTTTTTT; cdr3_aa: CASSPRAGEGSGELFF
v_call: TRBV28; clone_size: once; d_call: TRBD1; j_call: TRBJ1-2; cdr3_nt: TGTGCCAGCAGTACCTTCGGGAGGACAGGGGGGCACTATGGCTACACCTTC; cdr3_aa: CASSTFGRTGGHYGYTF
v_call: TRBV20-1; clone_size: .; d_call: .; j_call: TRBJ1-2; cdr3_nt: TGCAGTGCTAGGGCTATGGGCTACACCTTC; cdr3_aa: CSARAMGYTF
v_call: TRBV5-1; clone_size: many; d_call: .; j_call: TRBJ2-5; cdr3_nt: TGTGCCAGCAGTCCCGCGGGGGAGACCCAGTACTTC; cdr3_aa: CASSPAGETQYF
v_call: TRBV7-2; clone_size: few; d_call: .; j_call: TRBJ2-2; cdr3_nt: TGTGCCAGCAGCTTACTAGGAGTAACGAACACCGGGGAGCTGTTTTTT; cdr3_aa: CASSLLGVTNTGELFF
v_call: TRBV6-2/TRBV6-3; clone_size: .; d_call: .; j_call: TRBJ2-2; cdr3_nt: TGTGCCAGCAGTTACATCCCGGGAGTCAACACCGGGGAGCTGTTTTTT; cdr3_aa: CASSYIPGVNTGELFF
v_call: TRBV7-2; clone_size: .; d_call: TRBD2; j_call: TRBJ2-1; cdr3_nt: TGTGCCAGCAGTCCTAGCGGGAGGTTTGGGAATGAGCAGTTCTTC; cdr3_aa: CASSPSGRFGNEQFF
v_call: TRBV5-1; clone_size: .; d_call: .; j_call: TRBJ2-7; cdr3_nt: TGCGCCAGCAGCTTGGATCCTCAGCGGACCTACGAGCAGTACTTC; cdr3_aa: CASSLDPQRTYEQYF
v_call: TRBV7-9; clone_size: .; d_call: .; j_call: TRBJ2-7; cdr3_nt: TGTGCCAGCAGCTTAGTCCCGCTAGCTGACACCTCCTACGAGCAGTACTTC; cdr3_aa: CASSLVPLADTSYEQYF
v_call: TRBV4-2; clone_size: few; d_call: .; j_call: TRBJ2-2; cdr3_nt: TGTGCCAGCAGCCAAGATGGGGCGTCCGGGGAGCTGTTTTTT; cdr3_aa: CASSQDGASGELFF
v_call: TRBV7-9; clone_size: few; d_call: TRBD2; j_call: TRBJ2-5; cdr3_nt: TGTGCCAGCAGCCGCGGACTAGCGGGTGAAGAGACCCAGTACTTC; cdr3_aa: CASSRGLAGEETQYF
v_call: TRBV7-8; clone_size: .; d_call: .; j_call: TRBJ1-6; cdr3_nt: TGTGCCAGAAGACGCCCAACCGGGCCTAACTTTTCACCCCTCCACTTT; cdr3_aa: CARRRPTGPNFSPLHF
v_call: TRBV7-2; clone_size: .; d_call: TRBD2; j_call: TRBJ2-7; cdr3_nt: TGTGCCAGCAGCTTGCGGGGGGGAGGGCCTGTCAACTACGAGCAGTACTTC; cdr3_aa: CASSLRGGGPVNYEQYF
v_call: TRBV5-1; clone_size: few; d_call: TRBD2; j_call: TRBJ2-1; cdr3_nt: TGCGCCAGCAGCCCTAGCGGGAGGGCCCATCCACCGGATGAGCAGTTCTTC; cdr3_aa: CASSPSGRAHPPDEQFF
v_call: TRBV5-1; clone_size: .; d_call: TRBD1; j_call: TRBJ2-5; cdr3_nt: TGCGCCAGCAGCGTACCGGGACAGGTAACCCAGTACTTC; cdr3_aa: CASSVPGQVTQYF
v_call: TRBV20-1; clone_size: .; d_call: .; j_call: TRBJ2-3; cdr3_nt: TGCAGTGCTAGAGGCCCAGCGACCCACACAGATACGCAGTATTTT; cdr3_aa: CSARGPATHTDTQYF
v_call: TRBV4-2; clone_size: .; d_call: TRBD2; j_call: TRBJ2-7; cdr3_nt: TGTGCCAGCAGCCAAGATCTCGGGACTAGAAGCTACGAGCAGTACTTC; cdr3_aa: CASSQDLGTRSYEQYF
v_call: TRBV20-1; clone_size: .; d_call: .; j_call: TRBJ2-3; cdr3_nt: TGCAGTGCTCGTCCCCCGCGGGGCACTCCCACAGATACGCAGTATTTT; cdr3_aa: CSARPPRGTPTDTQYF
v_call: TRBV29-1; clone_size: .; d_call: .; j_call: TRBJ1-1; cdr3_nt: TGCAGCGCCAACCAGGGGAGGATGAACACTGAAGCTTTCTTT; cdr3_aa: CSANQGRMNTEAFF
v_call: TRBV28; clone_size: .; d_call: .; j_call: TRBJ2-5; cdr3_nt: TGTGCCAGCAGTTTAACCAACCTCCCGGGGCTTGCATCCTTC; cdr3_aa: CASSLTNLPGLASF
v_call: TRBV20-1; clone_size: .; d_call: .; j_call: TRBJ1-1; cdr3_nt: TGCAGTGCTAGAGATACCGGGCGCACTGAAGCTTTCTTT; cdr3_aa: CSARDTGRTEAFF
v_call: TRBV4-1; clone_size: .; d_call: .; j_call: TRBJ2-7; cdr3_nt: TGCGCCAGCAGCCAGGTCAGGTCCTACGAGCAGTACTTC; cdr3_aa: CASSQVRSYEQYF
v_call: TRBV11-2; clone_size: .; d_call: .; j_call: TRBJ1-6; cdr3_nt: TGTGCCAGCAGCTTAGTCCCCAGGGGAAGGTCCTATAATTCACCCCTCCACTTT; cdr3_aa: CASSLVPRGRSYNSPLHF
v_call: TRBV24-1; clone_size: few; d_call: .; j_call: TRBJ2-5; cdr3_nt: TGTGCCACCGGAGGGTCACAGGCAGTGGGGACCCAGTACTTC; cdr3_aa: CATGGSQAVGTQYF
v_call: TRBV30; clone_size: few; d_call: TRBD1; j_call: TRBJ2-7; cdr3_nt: TGTGCCTGGAGTAGGACAGGGTGGGCCTACGAGCAGTACTTC; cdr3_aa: CAWSRTGWAYEQYF
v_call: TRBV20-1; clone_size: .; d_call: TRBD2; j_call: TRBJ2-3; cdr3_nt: TGCAGTGCCCACGGGACTAGCGGGGGAGATACGCAGTATTTT; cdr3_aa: CSAHGTSGGDTQYF
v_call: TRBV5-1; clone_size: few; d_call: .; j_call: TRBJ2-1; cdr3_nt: TGCGCCAGCAGCTTGGAGGAAAGGCCCACGGGGCAGTTCTTC; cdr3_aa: CASSLEERPTGQFF
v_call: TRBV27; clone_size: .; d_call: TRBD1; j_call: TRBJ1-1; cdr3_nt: TGTGCCAGCAGTCCACTAGGACAGGGTCGAACTGAAGCTTTCTTT; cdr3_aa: CASSPLGQGRTEAFF
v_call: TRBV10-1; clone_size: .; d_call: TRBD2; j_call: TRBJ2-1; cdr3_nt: TGCGCCAGCAGCCAGCCGGCGGGGGGGCCCCACAATGAGCAGTTCTTC; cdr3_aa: CASSQPAGGPHNEQFF
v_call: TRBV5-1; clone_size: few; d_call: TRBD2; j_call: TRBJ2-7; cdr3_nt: TGCGCCAGCAGCTCCGGGACTAGCGGGAGGGCTCCCCCCTACGAGCAGTACTTC; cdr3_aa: CASSSGTSGRAPPYEQYF
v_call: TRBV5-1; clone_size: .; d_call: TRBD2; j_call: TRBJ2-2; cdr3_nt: TGCGCCAGCAGCCCAGGACTAGCGGGGGGGTTCACCGGGGAGCTGTTTTTT; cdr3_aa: CASSPGLAGGFTGELFF
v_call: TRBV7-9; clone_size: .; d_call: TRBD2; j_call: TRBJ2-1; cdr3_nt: TGTGCCAGCACCTCGGGGGAGGGAAGGGGCTATGAGCAGTTCTTC; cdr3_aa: CASTSGEGRGYEQFF
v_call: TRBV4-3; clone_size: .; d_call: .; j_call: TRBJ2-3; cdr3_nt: TGCGCCAGCAGCCAAAACCCTACCGGGACTACGCAGTATTTT; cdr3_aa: CASSQNPTGTTQYF
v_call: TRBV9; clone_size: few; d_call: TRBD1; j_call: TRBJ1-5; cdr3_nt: TGTGCCAGCAGCGTAACGGACAGGTATCAGCCCCAGCATTTT; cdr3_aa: CASSVTDRYQPQHF
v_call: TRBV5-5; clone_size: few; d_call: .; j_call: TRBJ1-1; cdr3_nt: TGTGCCAGCAGCTTTGGGACATCCCTGGGGCTTTACACTGAAGCTTTCTTT; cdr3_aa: CASSFGTSLGLYTEAFF
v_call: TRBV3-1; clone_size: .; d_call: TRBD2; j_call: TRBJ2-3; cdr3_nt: TGTGCCAGCAGCCCCCAGCGGGGGAGCACAGATACGCAGTATTTT; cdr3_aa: CASSPQRGSTDTQYF
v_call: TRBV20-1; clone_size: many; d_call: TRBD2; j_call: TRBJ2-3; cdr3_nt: TGCAGTGCTAGTGGACTAGCGGCCACAGATACGCAGTATTTT; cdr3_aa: CSASGLAATDTQYF